This TCR beta chain stems from a study of blood T cell repertoires in COVID-19. CDR1 is LNHDA, CDR2 SQIVND, per germline (reference sequence). CDR3 length: 15 residues. Trimming cost V 5 bases and J 0 bases, with 13 bases left between them. This clone occurred once. The authors' processing: Nucleated cell number was recorded as an estimate derived from reference gene primer amplification. Sequencing used immunoSEQ multiplex PCR; TCRdb keeps in-frame clones, though not all of them. The D gene and trimming were derived from the DNA, and the V and J assignments and clone size from that table. The sample yields a few hundred thousand clones, approximately 81% seen once.

The source material was peripheral blood. This sequence originates from a man aged 40-49 years with acute or convalescent COVID-19. J is TRBJ1-1 and V is TRBV19; D gene uncertain. The CDR3 DNA follows: TGTGCCAGTAGTCTCGAGGGCAGGCTGAACACTGAAGCTTTCTTT. Translation gives CASSLEGRLNTEAFF.